Detailed here is one TCR beta chain. Some clones are missing from TCRdb's copy, which holds only in-frame ones; the method was immunoSEQ multiplex PCR. The repertoire holds some 2 million clones, with 90% to 95% as singletons. J was trimmed by 4 bases and V by 1 base; bases with no gene match: 5. The CDR3 extends over 15 amino acids. The germline gives CDR1 SGHAT, CDR2 FQNNGV. The source of the sample is a study of shared clonotypes between healthy human individuals. The specimen was naive CD4+ T cells sorted from blood. Subset: CD45RA+ positively selected. V usage is TRBV11-2 and J usage is TRBJ2-7, with TRBD1 matching over 9 bases. The clonotype was recovered from a man younger than 35 in good health. The CDR3 is CASSLVLDRGYEQYF. The CDR3 coding sequence is TGTGCCAGCAGCTTAGTGCTCGACAGGGGGTACGAGCAGTACTTC.